The next 5 T cell receptor beta chains were all read from a single sample in a study of OX40 agonist ivuxolimab in advanced cancers. The protocol was immunoSEQ multiplex PCR, while the TCRdb copy is restricted to in-frame clones and leaves out a portion. The sample lists some 80,000 clones, about 89% seen once, with around 0.38% in the top ten. The sequences come from CD4+ or CD8+ T cells sorted from blood, collected in a trial of the OX40 agonist ivuxolimab. These receptors were taken from an adult with an advanced solid tumor such as melanoma, head and neck, liver or kidney cancer.

The chain has TRBV6-5 and TRBJ1-1, with 7 bases identical to TRBD1. Germline CDR1 reads MNHEY; CDR2 reads SVGAGI. With 6 bases clipped from V and 1 base from J, the junction kept 5 bases outside the gene matches. This CDR3 is built from 14 residues. CDR3 residues: CASRYRGGNTEAFF. Written as DNA, the CDR3 is TGTGCCAGCAGATACAGGGGCGGGAACACTGAAGCTTTCTTT.

This sequence joins TRBV6-1 and TRBJ1-5; no clear D. There are 13 residues in the CDR3. The V gene lost 2 bases and the J gene lost 6 bases, with 8 bases spanning the gap. Germline-derived CDR1 and CDR2 are MNHNS and SASEGT. CDR3 in amino acids: CASSETRTQPQHF. For the CDR3, the DNA is TGTGCCAGCAGTGAAACACGGACTCAGCCCCAGCATTTT.

In its sample, this clone was seen once. The J gene is TRBJ2-2, the V gene TRBV14, with no clear D. The V gene lost 6 bases and the J gene lost 1 base, with 9 bases spanning the gap. The length of the CDR3 is 14 residues. Germline lookup yields CDR1 SGHDN and CDR2 FVKESK. The CDR3 sequence: CASSRTLNTGELFF. The CDR3, as DNA: TGTGCCAGCAGTCGGACCCTGAACACCGGGGAGCTGTTTTTT. Filled out from reference TRBV14 and TRBJ2-2, the complete variable domain reads EAGVTQFPSHSVIEKGQTVTLRCDPISGHDNLYWYRRVMGKEIKFLLHFVKESKQDESGMPNNRFLAERTGGTYSTLKVQPAELEDSGVYFCASSRTLNTGELFFGEGSRLTVL.

The chain is built from TRBV7-9 and TRBJ2-3; 11 bases are shared with TRBD2. CDR1 and CDR2 from the germline V gene are SEHNR and FQNEAQ (reference sequence). The V and J ends lost 5 bases and 6 bases, in that order; junction bases with no gene match: 19. The CDR3 is made up of 19 amino acids. The CDR3 DNA is TGTGCCAGCAGCCGAAACGGTGTAGCGGGAGGGCCTTTGTCGGATACGCAGTATTTT. Translation gives CASSRNGVAGGPLSDTQYF.

V gene TRBV21-1 combines with J gene TRBJ2-1; TRBD2 is the table's D call, not checked against the DNA. TRBV21-1 is given as a pseudogene. This CDR3 has 16 amino acids. CDR3 sequence (DNA): TGTGCCAGCAGCAAAGATGGGGGGAGTTCGTCTAATGAGCAGTTCTTC. Translation: CASSKDGGSSSNEQFF.